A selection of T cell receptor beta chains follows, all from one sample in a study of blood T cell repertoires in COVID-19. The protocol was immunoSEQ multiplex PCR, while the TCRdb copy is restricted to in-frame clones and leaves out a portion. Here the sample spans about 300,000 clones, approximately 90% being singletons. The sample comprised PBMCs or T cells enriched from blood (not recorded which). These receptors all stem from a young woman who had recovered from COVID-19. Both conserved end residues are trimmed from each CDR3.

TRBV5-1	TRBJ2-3	ASSLGGTSTDTQY
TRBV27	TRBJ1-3	ASSLALGNTIY
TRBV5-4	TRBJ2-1	ASSPPKRGEISEQF
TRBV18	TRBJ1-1	ASQTGGNTEAF
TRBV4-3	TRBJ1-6	ASSQDRGDRSPLH
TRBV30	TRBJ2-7	AWSTGYEQY
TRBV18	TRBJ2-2	ASSPDSTGELF
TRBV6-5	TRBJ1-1	ASSYLGPGSPEAF
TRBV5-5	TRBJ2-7	ASTHPGSSYEQY
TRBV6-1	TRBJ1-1	ASSDRGRATEAF
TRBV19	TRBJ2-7	ASSRGPLVYEQY
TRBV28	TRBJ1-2	ASSPNRQGSGYT
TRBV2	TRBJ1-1	ASVEQVKNTEAF
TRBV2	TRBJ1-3	ASSETGVFTGNTIY
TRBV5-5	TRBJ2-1	ASSHNPTANEQF
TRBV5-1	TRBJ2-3	ASSGGLAGAPTDTQY
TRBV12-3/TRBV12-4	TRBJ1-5	ASSFLAIGPQH
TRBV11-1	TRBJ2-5	ASTPRTASAGETQY
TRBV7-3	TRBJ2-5	ASSRTGGETQY
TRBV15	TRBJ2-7	ATSRDLYEQY
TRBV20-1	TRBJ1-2	SATYRDGYT
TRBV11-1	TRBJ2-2	ASSLSRGENTGELF
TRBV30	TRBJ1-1	AWRTGQGSTEAF
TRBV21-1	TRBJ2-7	ASSPRDAGDNEQY
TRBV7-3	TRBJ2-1	ASSPGSGGPWEF
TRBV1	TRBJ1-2	TSPVTGCYGYT
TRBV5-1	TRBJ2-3	ASSLEGSTDTQY
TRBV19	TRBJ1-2	ASSIDGGRGWGYT
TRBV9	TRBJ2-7	ASSARDGGLSEQY
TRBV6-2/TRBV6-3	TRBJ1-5	ASSDRGWSQPQH
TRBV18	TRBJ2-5	ASSLGRGETQY